The clone carrying this TCR beta chain was observed many times. The CDR3 loop spans 15 amino acids. Unmatched junction bases numbered 5, after V lost 0 bases and J lost 3 bases. Germline V CDR1 and CDR2: SGHRS, YFSETQ. These data are taken from a study of response to subunit inactivated influenza vaccine. TCRdb re-called the RT-PCR reads through MiXCR, storing one row per CDR3 protein. The table shows about 650,000 distinct CDR3 sequences, with approximately 15% occurring only once. The receptor was derived from a man in his fifties or sixties who received an inactivated influenza vaccine. Sequencing used PBMCs from blood, obtained less than 15 days before vaccination. The chain couples TRBV5-1 to TRBJ2-7; 8 positions match TRBD1. CDR3 coding DNA: TGCGCCAGCAGCTTGGAGGCAGGGGGCAACTACGAGCAGTACTTC. Translated: CASSLEAGGNYEQYF. Variable domain in full (rest from reference TRBV5-1 and TRBJ2-7): KAGVTQTPRYLIKTRGQQVTLSCSPISGHRSVSWYQQTPGQGLQFLFEYFSETQRNKGNFPGRFSGRQFSNSRSEMNVSTLELGDSALYLCASSLEAGGNYEQYFGPGTRLTVT.